Below are 20 T cell receptor beta chains sequenced from a single sample in a study of blood T cell repertoires in COVID-19. Clones were read by immunoSEQ multiplex PCR, and TCRdb kept only the in-frame ones, dropping some. In the table there are some 220,000 clones, about 84% of which are singletons. Sample: peripheral blood. These receptors all come from a human donor in a cohort sampled during active COVID-19.

The chain carries TRBV7-2 and TRBJ2-3; 10 positions match TRBD1. The CDR3 is 15 residues long. Germline CDR1 reads SGHTA; CDR2 reads FQGNSA. After removal of 3 bases from V and 4 bases from J, the junction contained 4 bases not matched to a gene. CDR3: CASSLDRGFSDTQYF. The DNA of the CDR3 is TGTGCCAGCAGCTTGGACAGGGGGTTTTCAGATACGCAGTATTTT.

The rearrangement links TRBV5-6 to TRBJ2-1; possible D gene TRBD1, 5 bases. The V and J ends lost 1 base and 0 bases respectively, with 17 bases between them. Looked up from germline, CDR1 is SGHDT and CDR2 is YYEEEE. The CDR3 runs to 18 residues. CDR3 sequence reads: CASSLFGKGQGSYNEQFF. As DNA, the CDR3 is TGTGCCAGCAGCTTGTTTGGGAAGGGTCAGGGCTCCTACAATGAGCAGTTCTTC. Combining the CDR3 with reference TRBV5-6 and TRBJ2-1 gives the whole variable domain DAGVTQSPTHLIKTRGQQVTLRCSPKSGHDTVSWYQQALGQGPQFIFQYYEEEERQRGNFPDRFSGHQFPNYSSELNVNALLLGDSALYLCASSLFGKGQGSYNEQFFGPGTRLTVL.

About this clone itself: Distinct nucleotide sequences in the sample also encode this CDR3. This chain connects TRBV5-5 to TRBJ2-3; TRBD2 is a possible D gene (6 bases). Deletions cut 0 bases from V and 0 bases from J, with 8 bases between. This CDR3 has 15 amino acids. CDR1 and CDR2 (germline): SGHKS, YYEKEE (reference sequence). The CDR3 region is CASSLDGTSTDTQYF. CDR3 in DNA: TGTGCCAGCAGCTTGGACGGGACTAGCACAGATACGCAGTATTTT.

The gene calls are TRBV5-1 and TRBJ2-2; D might be TRBD1 (5 bases). The V end lost 3 bases, the J end lost 1 base, and 10 bases lay between the germline ends. Germline CDR1 SGHRS, CDR2 YFSETQ. The length of the CDR3 is 15 residues. As DNA, the CDR3 is TGCGCCAGCAGCTCCCTAGGGGAGAACACCGGGGAGCTGTTTTTT. The encoded protein is CASSSLGENTGELFF.

V gene TRBV19 combines with J gene TRBJ2-6; 9 bases match TRBD1. Germline V lookup: CDR1 LNHDA, CDR2 SQIVND (reference sequence). The CDR3 length is 19 residues. V lost 5 bases to trimming and J lost 2 bases; unmatched junction nucleotides: 13. In nucleotides, the CDR3 is TGTGCCAGTAGTTTTCGGACAGGGGAGGGTGCGCCTGGGGCCAACGTCCTGACTTTC. This translates into CASSFRTGEGAPGANVLTF.

V is TRBV6-5 and J is TRBJ1-5; 7 bases map to TRBD1. Germline loops: CDR1 MNHEY, CDR2 SVGAGI. The CDR3 runs 13 residues. The V segment lost 8 bases and the J segment 6 bases; nucleotides outside the gene matches: 7. The CDR3 DNA sequence: TGTGCCAGCGGAAAGGGGGCCGGTCAGCCCCAGCATTTT. It encodes CASGKGAGQPQHF.

V is TRBV2 and J is TRBJ2-5, with D hard to call. Trimming removed 7 bases from V and 3 bases from J, with 12 bases in between. Per the germline V gene, CDR1 is SNHLY and CDR2 is FYNNEI. The CDR3 has 13 residues. The CDR3 DNA reads as TGTGCCAGCACGGGTAACATAGAAGAGACCCAGTACTTC. It translates to CASTGNIEETQYF.

This clone has a handful of counts. Other DNA variants within this sample encode the same CDR3. V gene TRBV12-3 or TRBV12-4 combines with J gene TRBJ1-1; tentatively, D is TRBD1 (5 bases). Trimming took off 3 bases at V and 2 bases at J, with 7 bases between the two ends. The length of the CDR3 is 13 residues. CDR3 amino acids: CASSLGGNTEAFF. The CDR3 region has the DNA TGTGCCAGCAGTTTGGGGGGAAACACTGAAGCTTTCTTT.

The rearrangement links TRBV5-1 to TRBJ1-2, with TRBD1 matching 7 bases. Germline V CDR1 and CDR2: SGHRS, YFSETQ. J was trimmed by 6 bases and V by 2 bases; bases with no gene match: 10. This CDR3 spans 15 amino acids. The CDR3 sequence: CASSFGSDRVDGYTF. The CDR3 nucleotides are TGCGCCAGCAGCTTTGGGAGCGACAGGGTGGATGGCTACACCTTC.

About this clone itself: A junction end diverges from the germline sequence, so it may reflect a read error. This rearrangement joins TRBV5-6 to TRBJ1-1; TRBD1 might be the D (5 bases). This CDR3 has 11 amino acids. CDR1 is SGHDT and CDR2 is YYEEEE in the germline V gene. CDR3 region: CASSFSKGVVF. The CDR3 DNA reads as TGTGCCAGCAGCTTCTCAAAAGGGGTGGTCTTT.

The V and J genes are TRBV29-1 and TRBJ1-5; a weak D match, TRBD1 (5 bases). CDR3 length equals 13 residues. With 7 bases removed from V and 6 bases from J, the gap between germline ends came to 16 bases. Germline V gene data show CDR1 as SQVTM and CDR2 as ANQGSEA. CDR3 residues: CSAIVGGTQPQHF. CDR3 DNA sequence: TGCAGCGCCATAGTGGGGGGAACTCAGCCCCAGCATTTT.

This clone occurred once. V is TRBV3-1 (or the pseudogene TRBV3-2) and J is TRBJ1-2; possible D gene TRBD1, 6 bases. CDR3 size: 13 residues. The V end was cut by 0 bases, the J end by 7 bases, with 9 bases between. Germline lookup yields CDR1 LGHDT and CDR2 YNNKEL (reference sequence). In DNA, the CDR3 is TGTGCCAGCAGCCAAGAGGGGGCTTTTGGCTACACCTTC. Residues: CASSQEGAFGYTF.

DNA for the CDR3: TGTGCCTGGAGTTTGCCCGGGACAGGGCTATATGGCTACACCTTC. This codes for CAWSLPGTGLYGYTF. V is TRBV30 and J is TRBJ1-2, with 9 nucleotides matching TRBD1. The trim removed 2 bases at V and 5 bases at J, leaving 9 bases unmatched. The germline gives CDR1 GTSNPN, CDR2 SVGIG (reference sequence). CDR3 length: 15 residues. Full variable domain (missing parts from reference TRBV30 and TRBJ1-2): SQTIHQWPATLVQPVGSPLSLECTVEGTSNPNLYWYRQAAGRGLQLLFYSVGIGQISSEVPQNLSASRPQDRQFILSSKKLLLSDSGFYLCAWSLPGTGLYGYTFGSGTRLTVV.

The rearrangement uses TRBV5-1 and TRBJ1-1; D remains unclear. CDR3 length: 16 residues. The germline V gene encodes CDR1 SGHRS and CDR2 YFSETQ. The V end was cut by 4 bases, the J end by 3 bases, with 19 bases between. In DNA form, the CDR3 reads TGCGCCAGCAGCCCAGGTGCGGGCCAAAGGGACACTGAAGCTTTCTTT. This sequence encodes CASSPGAGQRDTEAFF. Full variable domain (remainder filled in from reference TRBV5-1 and TRBJ1-1): KAGVTQTPRYLIKTRGQQVTLSCSPISGHRSVSWYQQTPGQGLQFLFEYFSETQRNKGNFPGRFSGRQFSNSRSEMNVSTLELGDSALYLCASSPGAGQRDTEAFFGQGTRLTVV.

This chain uses TRBV4-1 with TRBJ1-4, with unresolved D. Germline V gives CDR1 MGHRA, CDR2 YSYEKL. This CDR3 spans 17 amino acids. The V gene lost 0 bases and the J gene lost 7 bases, with 18 bases spanning the gap. CDR3 nucleotide sequence: TGCGCCAGCAGCCAAGAGATCACGTCTTCGGAGGGTGAAAAACTGTTTTTT. This sequence encodes CASSQEITSSEGEKLFF.

The DNA for the CDR3 is TGTGCCAGCTCCCGCGACAGGGATCTCTACGAGCAGTACTTC. This codes for CASSRDRDLYEQYF. This rearrangement joins TRBV18 to TRBJ2-7; 7 bases fit TRBD1. CDR3 length: 14 residues. Germline CDR1 KGHSH, CDR2 LQKENI. V was clipped by 6 bases and J by 3 bases; unmatched bases: 8.

The chain carries TRBV10-3 and TRBJ2-3; 7 bases fit TRBD2. The CDR3 consists of 11 residues. The germline CDR1 and CDR2 sequences are ENHRY and SYGVKD. J was trimmed by 6 bases and V by 8 bases; bases with no gene match: 2. The CDR3 DNA follows: TGTGCCATCGGGGAGGGGGATACGCAGTATTTT. Amino acids: CAIGEGDTQYF.

As for this clone: Distinct nucleotide sequences in the sample also encode this CDR3. CDR3 in DNA: TGTGCCACCAGCAGAGAGGGGGGGGAGCAGCCCCAGCATTTT. Protein: CATSREGGEQPQHF. This chain uses TRBV15 with TRBJ1-5; D is possibly TRBD1 (5 bases). The V gene lost 0 bases and the J gene lost 7 bases, with 10 bases spanning the gap. The CDR3 is 14 amino acids. CDR1 LNHNV and CDR2 YYDKDF come from the germline V gene (reference sequence).

The chain employs TRBV28 and TRBJ1-1; 7 bases align to TRBD1. Per germline, CDR1 MDHEN and CDR2 SYDVKM. Unmatched junction bases numbered 0, after V lost 0 bases and J lost 8 bases. CDR3 length equals 12 residues. The CDR3: CASSLWGQEAFF. The DNA for the CDR3 is TGTGCCAGCAGTTTATGGGGACAGGAAGCTTTCTTT.

J is TRBJ2-5 and V is TRBV30, with D hard to call. Trimming pared 2 bases from V and 2 bases from J, leaving 9 bases between. CDR1 is GTSNPN, CDR2 SVGIG, per germline (reference sequence). The CDR3 covers 13 residues. For the CDR3, the DNA is TGTGCCTGGAGTACAAGATCTCAAGAGACCCAGTACTTC. Its translation is CAWSTRSQETQYF.